Following are 23 T cell receptor beta chains from one sample sequenced in a study of CD8 T cells in Susac syndrome (dated by TCRdb to between 2017 and 2020). Libraries were built with the immunoSEQ multiplex PCR assay. RNA was extracted using the RNeasy kit, and about 0.5 to 1 ug of the RNA was reverse transcribed with random hexamers. TCRdb took the public reads, trimmed them with fastp at Q25, ran MiXCR for clone calling and kept in-frame beta chains. For every CDR3 protein sequence, its rows merge into one entry that carries the most common genes and DNA. Counted in this sample were some 100,000 distinct CDR3 sequences; 95% of them appeared once. Of the sample, approximately 0.3% is held by the ten largest clones. Material for sequencing was CD8+ T cells from PBMCs. Source of these receptors: a human donor with Susac syndrome.

This CDR3 is CASSQDGRNTGELFF. The CDR3 nucleotides are TGTGCCAGCAGCCAAGATGGCAGAAACACCGGGGAGCTGTTTTTT. The J gene is TRBJ2-2, the V gene TRBV3-1; D is ambiguous. The CDR3 contains 15 residues. The germline V gene encodes CDR1 LGHDT and CDR2 YNNKEL (reference sequence). V shed 0 bases and J shed 2 bases, with 7 bases lying between them.

The V and J genes are TRBV5-1 and TRBJ2-7, with 8 nucleotides matching TRBD1. Looked up from germline, CDR1 is SGHRS and CDR2 is YFSETQ. The trim removed 6 bases at V and 4 bases at J, leaving 12 bases unmatched. The CDR3 sequence is 15 residues long. The CDR3 protein is CASTPYTGGMYEQYF. As DNA, the CDR3 is TGCGCCAGCACCCCTTACACAGGGGGGATGTACGAGCAGTACTTC.

V gene TRBV29-1 combines with J gene TRBJ1-2; D is undetermined. The germline V gene encodes CDR1 SQVTM and CDR2 ANQGSEA. The V gene lost 4 bases and the J gene lost 3 bases, with 12 bases spanning the gap. The CDR3 contains 13 residues. The CDR3 reads CSVGTLIDYGYTF. CDR3 coding DNA: TGCAGCGTTGGGACCCTCATTGACTATGGCTACACCTTC.

This chain joins TRBV6-5 and TRBJ2-1; D gene unclear. Germline loops: CDR1 MNHEY, CDR2 SVGAGI. The length of the CDR3 is 12 residues. The germline V and J ends were trimmed by 2 bases and 7 bases, with 6 bases remaining between them. The DNA for the CDR3 is TGTGCCAGCAGTTACCAATTTAATGAGCAGTTCTTC. Amino acids: CASSYQFNEQFF.

The table lists this clonotype with a count of one. This chain uses TRBV27 with TRBJ2-7; possibly TRBD1 or TRBD2 for D (5 bases each). The V gene lost 3 bases and the J gene lost 3 bases, with 30 bases spanning the gap. Germline CDR1 and CDR2: MNHEY and SMNVEV (reference sequence). CDR3 length: 20 amino acids. The DNA of the CDR3 is TGTGCCAGCAGTTTGGGGCCCACACCGTGGCGGGCAGATTCGGGCTACGAGCAGTACTTC. It encodes CASSLGPTPWRADSGYEQYF.

This chain links TRBV4-1 with TRBJ2-5, with TRBD2 matching 10 bases. V gave up 4 bases and J gave up 2 bases; unmatched junction bases: 7. Germline values: CDR1 MGHRA, CDR2 YSYEKL. The CDR3 totals 16 residues. The CDR3 DNA reads as TGCGCCAGCAGCCTTCACGGGACTAGCGAACAAGAGACCCAGTACTTC. Translation: CASSLHGTSEQETQYF.

The chain is built from TRBV20-1 and TRBJ1-1; TRBD1 matches 7 bases. Germline V gene data show CDR1 as DFQATT and CDR2 as SNEGSKA (reference sequence). The CDR3 loop spans 14 amino acids. V shed 4 bases and J 3 bases; nucleotides not matched to a gene: 8. The CDR3 DNA sequence: TGCAGTGCTAACAGGGGTGGCGGGGACACTGAAGCTTTCTTT. Encoded protein: CSANRGGGDTEAFF.

The CDR3 DNA reads as TGTGCCAGCAGAGGAGGACTAGCGGACACCTACGAGCAGTACTTC. Translated, it gives CASRGGLADTYEQYF. The chain has TRBV2 and TRBJ2-7; 10 nucleotides align to TRBD2. The CDR3 totals 15 residues. J was trimmed by 2 bases and V by 6 bases; bases with no gene match: 7. Germline loops: CDR1 SNHLY, CDR2 FYNNEI.

The genes are TRBV7-6 and TRBJ1-6; D is ambiguous. The CDR3 loop spans 15 amino acids. Germline V CDR1 and CDR2: SGHVS, FNYEAQ. The V end lost 5 bases, the J end lost 7 bases, and 15 bases lay between the germline ends. The CDR3 loop reads CASSPNRQQNSPLHF. For the CDR3, the DNA is TGTGCCAGCAGCCCCAATAGGCAGCAGAATTCACCCCTCCACTTT.

The chain is built from TRBV7-9 and TRBJ1-4, with a tentative D call TRBD1 (6 bases). V gave up 1 base and J gave up 7 bases, with 10 bases separating them. The CDR3 loop spans 14 amino acids. CDR1 is SEHNR, CDR2 FQNEAQ, per germline (reference sequence). CDR3 residues: CASSLVTGGEKLFF. As DNA, the CDR3 is TGTGCCAGCAGCTTAGTGACAGGCGGTGAAAAACTGTTTTTT.

The chain is built from TRBV18 and TRBJ2-2; 8 positions agree with TRBD1. The V gene's germline CDR1 is KGHSH and CDR2 LQKENI. Trimming cost V 3 bases and J 4 bases; bases outside gene matches: 1. CDR3 length: 14 amino acids. CDR3 in amino acids: CASSPDRVTGELFF. DNA of the CDR3: TGTGCCAGCTCACCGGACAGGGTCACCGGGGAGCTGTTTTTT.

This clonotype was observed a handful of times. The rearrangement uses TRBV5-1 and TRBJ2-1; 8 nucleotides align to TRBD2. In germline, CDR1 is SGHRS, CDR2 YFSETQ. V was clipped by 1 base and J by 6 bases; unmatched bases: 3. This CDR3 has 14 amino acids. The CDR3 reads CASSLSGGSNEQFF. The CDR3 DNA sequence: TGCGCCAGCAGCTTGAGCGGGGGCAGCAATGAGCAGTTCTTC.

The chain carries TRBV25-1 and TRBJ1-2, with a possible D match to TRBD1 (5 bases). Germline assignment: CDR1 MGHDK and CDR2 SYGVNS. CDR3 length: 15 residues. V was trimmed by 4 bases and J by 0 bases, leaving 12 bases between them. In nucleotides, the CDR3 is TGTGCCAGCAGTGGGCCGACAGAGCCTAACTATGGCTACACCTTC. This encodes CASSGPTEPNYGYTF.

The chain has TRBV11-3 and TRBJ2-1, with 8 bases that match TRBD2. CDR1 is SGHNT and CDR2 is YENEEA in the germline V gene. The CDR3 is made up of 12 amino acids. Germline trimming cut 2 bases from V and 10 bases from J; bases unmatched to any gene: 1. The CDR3 spells CASSLTSGEQFF. CDR3 nucleotides: TGTGCCAGCAGCTTAACTAGCGGCGAGCAGTTCTTC.

The chain employs TRBV29-1 and TRBJ1-1; D call uncertain. Germline values: CDR1 SQVTM, CDR2 ANQGSEA. This CDR3 has 13 amino acids. Trimming stripped 7 bases from V and 1 base from J, with 13 bases between. This CDR3 reads CSAVGVSNTEAFF. CDR3 in DNA: TGCAGCGCTGTCGGGGTATCGAACACTGAAGCTTTCTTT.

This clonotype was seen a single time. V is TRBV20-1 and J is TRBJ1-1, with a possible D match to TRBD1 (5 bases). This CDR3 has 13 residues. Germline V gives CDR1 DFQATT, CDR2 SNEGSKA (reference sequence). V gave up 3 bases and J gave up 1 base, with 9 bases separating them. CDR3 region: CSASLQANTEAFF. The CDR3 bases are TGCAGTGCTAGTTTACAGGCGAACACTGAAGCTTTCTTT.

CDR3 in amino acids: CASSQVPYQETQYF. The CDR3 bases are TGCGCCAGCAGCCAGGTCCCGTACCAAGAGACCCAGTACTTC. The chain carries TRBV4-1 and TRBJ2-5; D gene ambiguous. Germline V CDR1 and CDR2: MGHRA, YSYEKL. The CDR3 runs 14 residues. Trimming removed 3 bases from V and 0 bases from J, with 8 bases in between.

The J gene is TRBJ1-2, the V gene TRBV29-1; D is unresolved. Germline V gene lookup returns CDR1 SQVTM and CDR2 ANQGSEA. The V end was cut by 8 bases, the J end by 8 bases, with 15 bases between. The CDR3 length is 11 residues. CDR3 DNA: TGCAGCTCCTCGACTCGGTCGGGCTACACCTTC. It specifies CSSSTRSGYTF.

This rearrangement joins TRBV9 to TRBJ2-2, with TRBD2 as a possible D gene (5 bases). V was clipped by 3 bases and J by 3 bases, with 18 bases between them. The CDR3 has 17 amino acids. Germline V gene lookup returns CDR1 SGDLS and CDR2 YYNGEE. CDR3 DNA sequence: TGTGCCAGCAGCGACCTACCCGGGATCCAATACACCGGGGAGCTGTTTTTT. Translating it yields CASSDLPGIQYTGELFF. The entire variable domain, with the rest obtained from reference TRBV9 and TRBJ2-2, is as follows: DSGVTQTPKHLITATGQRVTLRCSPRSGDLSVYWYQQSLDQGLQFLIQYYNGEERAKGNILERFSAQQFPDLHSELNLSSLELGDSALYFCASSDLPGIQYTGELFFGEGSRLTVL.

The CDR3 region is CSVVQGLRTGELFF. CDR3 DNA sequence: TGCAGCGTCGTACAGGGGTTACGCACCGGGGAGCTGTTTTTT. The chain links TRBV29-1 to TRBJ2-2, with 7 bases fitting TRBD1. The junction had 8 bases not matched to a gene; V was cut back by 6 bases and J by 4 bases. CDR1 is SQVTM and CDR2 is ANQGSEA in the germline V gene. The CDR3 is 14 residues long.

The chain employs TRBV29-1 and TRBJ2-7, with a weak D call TRBD1 (6 bases). The CDR3 runs to 12 residues. V was clipped by 3 bases and J by 5 bases, with 11 bases between them. Per the germline V gene, CDR1 is SQVTM and CDR2 is ANQGSEA. This CDR3 reads CSVDSGAHEQYF. CDR3 sequence (DNA): TGCAGCGTTGATTCAGGGGCCCACGAGCAGTACTTC.

The J gene is TRBJ2-1, the V gene TRBV4-1, with D possibly being TRBD2 (6 bases). Between the trimmed V and J ends, which lost 0 bases and 5 bases, there was a span of 14 bases. Germline V gives CDR1 MGHRA, CDR2 YSYEKL. The CDR3 loop spans 16 amino acids. The CDR3 DNA follows: TGCGCCAGCAGCCAAGATCGTGGGGGACTCAACAATGAGCAGTTCTTC. This gives the protein CASSQDRGGLNNEQFF.

V and J are TRBV6-5 and TRBJ1-1, with TRBD1 matching 8 bases. After removal of 8 bases from V and 6 bases from J, the junction contained 5 bases not matched to a gene. The CDR3 contains 12 residues. In germline, CDR1 is MNHEY, CDR2 SVGAGI. The CDR3 spells CASGQGWAEAFF. The CDR3 nucleotides read TGTGCCAGCGGACAGGGCTGGGCTGAAGCTTTCTTT.